The present TCR beta chain was sequenced within a study of blood T cell repertoires in COVID-19. Background on the study: The United States, Italy and Spain were the sources of the acute and convalescent COVID-19 samples. The analysed material was cDNA or gDNA that came from T cells, B-cell-depleted T cells, or PBMCs.

The CDR3 loop spans 13 amino acids. The V segment lost 6 bases and the J segment 2 bases; nucleotides outside the gene matches: 3. As originally analysed: Amplification of reference gene primers was used by the study to estimate nucleated cell counts. The protocol was immunoSEQ multiplex PCR, while the TCRdb copy is restricted to in-frame clones and leaves out a portion. V and J calls and clone size come straight from that table; D and trimming were deduced from the DNA. The table includes 150,000 or so clones, 90% detected once. Remarks on this clone: A much larger clone differs by one base, so this may be a read error. Within the sample, other DNA sequences also encode this same CDR3.

The sample was peripheral blood. The V gene is TRBV12-3 or TRBV12-4, the J gene TRBJ1-2, with TRBD1 identical over 7 bases. The TCR comes from a man aged 55-75 years with active or convalescent COVID-19. CDR3 nucleotides: TGTGCCAGCAGCCTACAGGGGAACTATGGCTACACCTTC. This encodes CASSLQGNYGYTF.